The 2 T cell receptor beta chains below come from one sample, sequenced in a study of T cell responses to AZD1222 COVID-19 vaccine. Measured with immunoSEQ multiplex PCR; TCRdb has only the in-frame clones, and not every one. Of 120,000 or so clones in the sample, around 90% were seen once. Specimen: peripheral blood, collected on day 0 of MenACWY control vaccination. Every receptor here comes from an adult in good health.

V and J are TRBV10-3 and TRBJ1-6; no reliable D call. Germline V gives CDR1 ENHRY, CDR2 SYGVKD. This CDR3 contains 13 residues. The V and J ends lost 0 bases and 7 bases respectively, with 4 bases between them. The DNA for the CDR3 is TGTGCCATCAGTGAGTCGGGGAATTCACCCCTCCACTTT. This encodes CAISESGNSPLHF.

The chain carries TRBV5-1 and TRBJ2-7, with 7 bases that match TRBD1. CDR3 length equals 15 residues. Trimming at V came to 0 bases and at J to 6 bases, leaving 9 bases not matched to a gene. Germline V gene lookup returns CDR1 SGHRS and CDR2 YFSETQ. CDR3 protein: CASSLVGTAETEQYF. The CDR3 bases are TGCGCCAGCAGCTTGGTGGGGACAGCTGAAACCGAGCAGTACTTC.